This is a list of T cell receptor beta chains from one sample in a study of blood T cell repertoires in COVID-19. The table came from immunoSEQ multiplex PCR; TCRdb's copy has only in-frame clones and leaves some out. This table holds just over 200,000 clones, about three quarters found once. Sequenced material: peripheral blood. The receptor set was obtained from a woman aged 65 to 85 with acute or convalescent COVID-19. Each CDR3 is given with its conserved first and last residue. The order of the fields is V gene, CDR3 length, D gene, J gene, CDR3 protein. The D gene is left open where the match is weak.

TRBV24-1,13,.,TRBJ2-3,CATSDRGLDTQYF
TRBV25-1,15,TRBD1,TRBJ2-7,CASNGWRTGRDEQYF
TRBV7-2,15,.,TRBJ2-1,CASSLRRDGNNEQFF
TRBV7-2,13,.,TRBJ2-1,CASSLSGQGGQFF
TRBV18,15,TRBD1,TRBJ2-7,CASSPPGQGPYEQYF
TRBV29-1,15,.,TRBJ1-3,CSVSPDRNSGNTIYF
TRBV6-5,16,.,TRBJ1-1,CASSYGTPRAGTEAFF
TRBV11-3,14,.,TRBJ2-7,CASSLSANSYEQYF
TRBV3-1/TRBV3-2,15,.,TRBJ1-2,CASSQDQGWFNGYTF
TRBV24-1,15,TRBD1,TRBJ2-4,CATSDSRTGGNIQYF
TRBV6-1,16,TRBD1,TRBJ1-2,CASSEALGQVNYGYTF
TRBV27,16,TRBD1,TRBJ2-2,CASSLAGGVVTGELFF
TRBV29-1,13,.,TRBJ2-5,CSTEGGVGETQYF
TRBV30,12,.,TRBJ1-5,CAWRKENQPQHF
TRBV19,15,.,TRBJ2-1,CASSIRAGLYNEQFF
TRBV28,15,TRBD2,TRBJ2-1,CASSLAGTPPNEQFF
TRBV2,15,TRBD2,TRBJ2-4,CVSSVSGTAKNIQYF
TRBV6-5,14,TRBD1,TRBJ1-1,CASTAQGVYTEAFF
TRBV2,16,.,TRBJ1-2,CASRYTKQGNLYGYTF
TRBV6-2/TRBV6-3,11,.,TRBJ2-1,CASSSPPGQFF
TRBV10-3,14,TRBD2,TRBJ2-2,CAIPSGPNTGELFF
TRBV2,12,.,TRBJ1-5,CASSWEAQPQHF
TRBV5-1,16,TRBD1,TRBJ2-7,CASSLGQGATSYEQYF
TRBV28,14,TRBD1,TRBJ1-3,CASSLTGVGNTIYF
TRBV3-1/TRBV3-2,12,.,TRBJ2-7,CASSQDVREQYF
TRBV5-4,12,.,TRBJ1-2,CASSFADYGYTF
TRBV18,13,TRBD1,TRBJ1-1,CASSPQGETEAFF
TRBV27,14,.,TRBJ2-4,CASSMGLAKNIQYF
TRBV5-8,15,TRBD1,TRBJ2-7,CASSATGTGGYEQYF
TRBV14,14,TRBD1,TRBJ1-6,CASSQPQGVGPLHF
TRBV6-5,16,.,TRBJ1-6,CASSSDRFSYNSPLHF
TRBV25-1,16,.,TRBJ1-1,CASSEYQAGMNTEAFF
TRBV6-5,16,TRBD2,TRBJ2-3,CASSYSGGRGTDTQYF
TRBV15,14,TRBD1,TRBJ1-2,CATSRSGQPHGYTF
TRBV11-2,15,.,TRBJ2-5,CASSLGGEGGETQYF
TRBV7-9,15,.,TRBJ1-6,CASSLAPVGVSPLHF
TRBV28,15,TRBD1,TRBJ1-5,CASSSTGGISQPQHF
TRBV7-2,14,TRBD2,TRBJ2-3,CASSQGLGPDTQYF
TRBV5-1,14,.,TRBJ2-6,CASETGSGANVLTF
TRBV2,13,TRBD1,TRBJ2-7,CASSTNRGYEQYF
TRBV19,16,.,TRBJ1-5,CASSIGVGVGNQPQHF
TRBV6-6,16,TRBD2,TRBJ2-4,CASSRRLAGTKNIQYF
TRBV28,16,.,TRBJ2-1,CASQKEAGALSGEQFF
TRBV27,15,TRBD2,TRBJ2-1,CASSLYAGGRDEQFF
TRBV7-9,12,.,TRBJ2-5,CASIGGEETQYF
TRBV30,13,.,TRBJ1-2,CAGTSAVTYGYTF
TRBV10-2,13,TRBD1,TRBJ2-5,CASRGTGEETQYF
TRBV5-1,16,.,TRBJ2-3,CASSPHWQLPPDTQYF
TRBV5-1,14,.,TRBJ1-2,CASRGNGIQSGYTF
TRBV5-1,14,TRBD1,TRBJ1-4,CASSFQGANEKLFF
TRBV28,17,.,TRBJ2-7,CASSPMAEGVDSYEQYF